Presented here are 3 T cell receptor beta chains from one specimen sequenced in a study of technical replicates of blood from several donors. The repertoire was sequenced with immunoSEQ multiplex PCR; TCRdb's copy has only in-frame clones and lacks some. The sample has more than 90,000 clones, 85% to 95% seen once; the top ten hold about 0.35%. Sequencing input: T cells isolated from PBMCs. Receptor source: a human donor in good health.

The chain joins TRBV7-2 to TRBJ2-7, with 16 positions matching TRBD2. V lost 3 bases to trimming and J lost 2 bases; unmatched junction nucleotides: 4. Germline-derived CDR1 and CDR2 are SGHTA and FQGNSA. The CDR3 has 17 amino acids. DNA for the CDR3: TGTGCCAGCAGCTTCGGGGGACTAGCGGGAGGGACCTACGAGCAGTACTTC. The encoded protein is CASSFGGLAGGTYEQYF.

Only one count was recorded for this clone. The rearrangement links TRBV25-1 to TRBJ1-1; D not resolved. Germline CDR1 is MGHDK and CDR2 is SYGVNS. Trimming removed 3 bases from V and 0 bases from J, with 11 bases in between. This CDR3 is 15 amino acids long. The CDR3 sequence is CASSDVGGLNTEAFF. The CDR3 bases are TGTGCCAGCAGTGATGTAGGCGGCTTGAACACTGAAGCTTTCTTT. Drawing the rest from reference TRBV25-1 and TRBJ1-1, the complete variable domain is EADIYQTPRYLVIGTGKKITLECSQTMGHDKMYWYQQDPGMELHLIHYSYGVNSTEKGDLSSESTVSRIRTEHFPLTLESARPSHTSQYLCASSDVGGLNTEAFFGQGTRLTVV.

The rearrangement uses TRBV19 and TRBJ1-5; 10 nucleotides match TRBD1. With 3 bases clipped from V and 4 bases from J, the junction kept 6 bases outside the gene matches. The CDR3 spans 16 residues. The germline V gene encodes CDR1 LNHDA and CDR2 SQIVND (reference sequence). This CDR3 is CASSIPWTGGNQPQHF. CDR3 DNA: TGTGCCAGTAGTATTCCCTGGACAGGGGGAAATCAGCCCCAGCATTTT. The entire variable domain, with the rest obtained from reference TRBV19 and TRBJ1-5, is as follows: DGGITQSPKYLFRKEGQNVTLSCEQNLNHDAMYWYRQDPGQGLRLIYYSQIVNDFQKGDIAEGYSVSREKKESFPLTVTSAQKNPTAFYLCASSIPWTGGNQPQHFGDGTRLSIL.